The clone carrying this TCR beta chain came up many times. What it recognizes is unknown. This sample is part of a study of neurological immune-mediated disorders. Study-wide findings and caveats: Because no CDR3 amino acid sequences were shared across subjects by expanded clones, private repertoires were suggested in all groups.

cDNA was made by 5'RACE with 10-nucleotide random UMIs. TCRdb itself ran the 5' RACE reads through MiXCR, one entry per CDR3 protein. The sample records 57,000 or so distinct CDR3 sequences, 9.5% to 12% being singletons. The receptor's source is a man between 60 and 75 years old in good health. The source material was PBMCs.

For the CDR3, the DNA is TGTGCCAGCAGCCCCGGACTAGACGCAGATACGCAGTATTTT. Protein: CASSPGLDADTQYF. This chain uses TRBV7-2 with TRBJ2-3; TRBD2 agrees at 7 bases. Unmatched junction bases numbered 6, after V lost 5 bases and J lost 4 bases. The CDR3 is 14 amino acids. Germline V gene sequence: CDR1 SGHTA, CDR2 FQGNSA.